This record looks at one T cell receptor beta chain sequence and its context. Its cognate antigen is unknown. This sample was included in a study of shared clonotypes between healthy human individuals. As for the study in general: The cohort comprised a couple of women and a few men. Their ages spanned 18 to 49 years. Donors had three CD4 naive, three CD4 memory, two CD8 naive and one CD8 memory plate apiece.

The germline CDR1 and CDR2 sequences are MDHEN and SYDVKM. The CDR3 spans 16 residues. The V and J ends lost 7 bases and 0 bases, in that order; junction bases with no gene match: 9. Study results and limitations: Clonotype sharing across several donors was observed for around 5% of naive CD4 clonotypes.

The assay was carried out at the deep level. Using immunoSEQ multiplex PCR, the repertoire was profiled, and TCRdb retains in-frame clones only, with some absent. The table has about 690,000 clones, 90% seen once. This receptor was taken from a man younger than 35 in good health. Some clones in this sample may be carry-over from other donors' samples. Specimen: memory CD8+ T cells from PBMCs. Noted subset: CD45RO+ cells pooled with CCR7-negative TemRA cells. This sequence joins TRBV28 and TRBJ2-4; 7 positions match TRBD2. The CDR3: CASTVGEGIAKNIQYF. The CDR3, as DNA: TGTGCCAGCACCGTAGGGGAGGGAATAGCCAAAAACATTCAGTACTTC.